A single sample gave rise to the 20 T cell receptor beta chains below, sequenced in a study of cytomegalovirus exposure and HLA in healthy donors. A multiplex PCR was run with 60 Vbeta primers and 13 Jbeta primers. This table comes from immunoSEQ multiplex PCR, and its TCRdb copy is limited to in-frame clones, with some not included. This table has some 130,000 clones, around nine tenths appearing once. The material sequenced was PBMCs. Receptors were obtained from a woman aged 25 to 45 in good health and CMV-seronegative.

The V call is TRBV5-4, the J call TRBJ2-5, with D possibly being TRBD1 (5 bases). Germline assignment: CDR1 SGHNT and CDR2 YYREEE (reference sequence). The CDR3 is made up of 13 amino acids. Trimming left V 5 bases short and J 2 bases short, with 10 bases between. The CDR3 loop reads CASRPQVQETQYF. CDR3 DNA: TGTGCCAGCAGGCCACAGGTACAAGAGACCCAGTACTTC.

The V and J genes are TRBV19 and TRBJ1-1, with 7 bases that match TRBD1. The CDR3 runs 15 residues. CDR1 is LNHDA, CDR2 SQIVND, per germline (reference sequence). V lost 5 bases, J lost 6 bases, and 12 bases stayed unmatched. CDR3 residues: CASSANRQGGSEAFF. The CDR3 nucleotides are TGTGCCAGTAGTGCCAACCGACAGGGTGGGTCTGAAGCTTTCTTT.

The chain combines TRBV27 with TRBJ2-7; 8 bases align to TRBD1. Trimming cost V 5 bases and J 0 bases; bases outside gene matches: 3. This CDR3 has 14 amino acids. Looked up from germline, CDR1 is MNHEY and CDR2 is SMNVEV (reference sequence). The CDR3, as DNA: TGTGCCAGCAGTGACAGGGGTAGCTCCTACGAGCAGTACTTC. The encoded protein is CASSDRGSSYEQYF.

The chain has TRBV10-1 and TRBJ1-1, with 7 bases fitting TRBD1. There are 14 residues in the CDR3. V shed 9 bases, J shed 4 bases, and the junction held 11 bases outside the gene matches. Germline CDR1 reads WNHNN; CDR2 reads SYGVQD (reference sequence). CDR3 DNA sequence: TGCGCCAGGCGACAGGGAGAACTCCCCACTGAAGCTTTCTTT. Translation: CARRQGELPTEAFF.

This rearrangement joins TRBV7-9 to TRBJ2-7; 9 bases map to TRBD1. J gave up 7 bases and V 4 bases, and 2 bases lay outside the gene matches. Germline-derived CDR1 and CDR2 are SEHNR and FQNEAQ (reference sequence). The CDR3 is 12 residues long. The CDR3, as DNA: TGTGCCAGCAGCTCACAGGGGGCTGAGCAGTACTTC. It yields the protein CASSSQGAEQYF.

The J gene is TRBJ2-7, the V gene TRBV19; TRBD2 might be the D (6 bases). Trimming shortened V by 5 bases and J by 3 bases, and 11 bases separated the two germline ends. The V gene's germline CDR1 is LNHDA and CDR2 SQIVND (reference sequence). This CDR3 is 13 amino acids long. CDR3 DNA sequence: TGTGCCAGTAGTCCCCGGGAGAACTACGAGCAGTACTTC. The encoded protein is CASSPRENYEQYF.

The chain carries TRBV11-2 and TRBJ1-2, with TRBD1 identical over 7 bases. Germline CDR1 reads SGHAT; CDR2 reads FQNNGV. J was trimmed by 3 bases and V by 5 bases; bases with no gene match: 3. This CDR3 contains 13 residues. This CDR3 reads CASSPQGDYGYTF. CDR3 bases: TGTGCCAGCAGCCCCCAGGGGGACTATGGCTACACCTTC.

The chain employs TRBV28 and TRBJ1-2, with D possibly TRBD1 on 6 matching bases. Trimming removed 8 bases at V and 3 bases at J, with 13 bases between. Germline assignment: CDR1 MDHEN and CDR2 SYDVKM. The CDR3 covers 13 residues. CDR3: CASGDRLDYGYTF. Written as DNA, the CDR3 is TGTGCCAGCGGAGACAGGTTGGACTATGGCTACACCTTC.

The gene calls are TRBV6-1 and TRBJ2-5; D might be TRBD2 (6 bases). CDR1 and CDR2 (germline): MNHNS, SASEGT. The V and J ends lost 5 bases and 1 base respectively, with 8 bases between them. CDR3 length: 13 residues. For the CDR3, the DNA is TGTGCCAGCAGTCGGGAGTTCCAAGAGACCCAGTACTTC. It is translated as CASSREFQETQYF.

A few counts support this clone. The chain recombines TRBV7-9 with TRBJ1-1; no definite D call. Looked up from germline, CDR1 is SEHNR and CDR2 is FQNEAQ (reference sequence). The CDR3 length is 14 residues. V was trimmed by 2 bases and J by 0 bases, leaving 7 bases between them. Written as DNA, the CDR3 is TGTGCCAGCAGCTTAAAACAGTTGAACACTGAAGCTTTCTTT. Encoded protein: CASSLKQLNTEAFF.

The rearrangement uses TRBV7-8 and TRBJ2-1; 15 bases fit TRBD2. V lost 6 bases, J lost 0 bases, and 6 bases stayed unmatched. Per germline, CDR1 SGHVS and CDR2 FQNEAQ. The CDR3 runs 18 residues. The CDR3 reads CASSPGTSGGSSYNEQFF. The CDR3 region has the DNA TGTGCCAGCAGTCCAGGGACTAGCGGGGGGAGCTCCTACAATGAGCAGTTCTTC.

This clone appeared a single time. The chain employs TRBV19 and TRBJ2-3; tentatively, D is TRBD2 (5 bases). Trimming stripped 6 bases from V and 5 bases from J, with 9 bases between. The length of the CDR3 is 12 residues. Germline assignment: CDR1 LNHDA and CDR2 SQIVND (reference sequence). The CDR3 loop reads CASREGGDTQYF. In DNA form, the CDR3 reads TGTGCCAGTAGGGAAGGAGGAGATACGCAGTATTTT.

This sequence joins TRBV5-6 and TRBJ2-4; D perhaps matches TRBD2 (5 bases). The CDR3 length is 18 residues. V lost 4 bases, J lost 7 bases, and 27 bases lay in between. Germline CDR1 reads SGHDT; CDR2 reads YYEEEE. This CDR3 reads CASSLLRVTGIPRNIQYF. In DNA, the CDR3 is TGTGCCAGCAGCCTACTGAGGGTGACGGGGATCCCCAGGAACATTCAGTACTTC.

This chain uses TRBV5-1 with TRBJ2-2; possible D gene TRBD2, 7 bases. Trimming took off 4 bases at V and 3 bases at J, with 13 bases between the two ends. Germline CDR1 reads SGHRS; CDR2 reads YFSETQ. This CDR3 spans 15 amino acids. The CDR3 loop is CASSTTGRDTGELFF. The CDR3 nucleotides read TGCGCCAGCAGCACAACAGGGAGGGACACCGGGGAGCTGTTTTTT.

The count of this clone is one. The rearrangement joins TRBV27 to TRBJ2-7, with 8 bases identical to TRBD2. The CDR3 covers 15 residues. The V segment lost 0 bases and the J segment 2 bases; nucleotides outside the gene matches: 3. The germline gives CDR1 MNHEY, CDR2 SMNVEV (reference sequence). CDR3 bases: TGTGCCAGCAGTTTATCTGCGGGAGGCCCCTACGAGCAGTACTTC. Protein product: CASSLSAGGPYEQYF.

The CDR3 DNA sequence: TGTGCCAGCAGCTTGGGTCCTAGGCGCTTCACAGATACGCAGTATTTT. It specifies CASSLGPRRFTDTQYF. V usage is TRBV5-6 and J usage is TRBJ2-3; D unclear. CDR1 and CDR2 (germline): SGHDT, YYEEEE. The CDR3 runs 16 residues. V was pared by 0 bases and J by 2 bases, with 13 bases between.

In DNA form, the CDR3 reads TGTGCCAGCAGTGAAGAGAGGAAGGGGTATGGCTACACCTTC. Translated, it gives CASSEERKGYGYTF. This rearrangement joins TRBV6-5 to TRBJ1-2, with D tentatively TRBD1 (5 bases). Germline V gives CDR1 MNHEY, CDR2 SVGAGI. The length of the CDR3 is 14 residues. The V end was cut by 5 bases, the J end by 5 bases, with 15 bases between.

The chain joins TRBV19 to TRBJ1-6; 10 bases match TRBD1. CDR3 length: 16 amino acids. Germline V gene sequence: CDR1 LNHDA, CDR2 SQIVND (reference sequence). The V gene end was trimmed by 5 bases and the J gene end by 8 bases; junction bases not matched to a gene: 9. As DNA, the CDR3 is TGTGCCAGTAGTTCGCCGACCGGGACAGGGGATTCACCCCTCCACTTT. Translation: CASSSPTGTGDSPLHF.

The CDR3 sequence: CASSLGSGTSYEQYF. The CDR3 nucleotides are TGTGCCAGCAGCTTAGGAAGCGGGACGTCCTACGAGCAGTACTTC. The chain couples TRBV7-9 to TRBJ2-7, with 7 nucleotides matching TRBD2. Per germline, CDR1 SEHNR and CDR2 FQNEAQ (reference sequence). V lost 1 base, J lost 1 base, and 4 bases stayed unmatched. The CDR3 extends over 15 amino acids.

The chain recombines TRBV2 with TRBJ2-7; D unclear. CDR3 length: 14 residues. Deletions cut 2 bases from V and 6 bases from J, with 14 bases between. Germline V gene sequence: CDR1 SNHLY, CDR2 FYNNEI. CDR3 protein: CASSELRISGEQYF. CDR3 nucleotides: TGTGCCAGCAGTGAATTACGGATCTCAGGCGAGCAGTACTTC.